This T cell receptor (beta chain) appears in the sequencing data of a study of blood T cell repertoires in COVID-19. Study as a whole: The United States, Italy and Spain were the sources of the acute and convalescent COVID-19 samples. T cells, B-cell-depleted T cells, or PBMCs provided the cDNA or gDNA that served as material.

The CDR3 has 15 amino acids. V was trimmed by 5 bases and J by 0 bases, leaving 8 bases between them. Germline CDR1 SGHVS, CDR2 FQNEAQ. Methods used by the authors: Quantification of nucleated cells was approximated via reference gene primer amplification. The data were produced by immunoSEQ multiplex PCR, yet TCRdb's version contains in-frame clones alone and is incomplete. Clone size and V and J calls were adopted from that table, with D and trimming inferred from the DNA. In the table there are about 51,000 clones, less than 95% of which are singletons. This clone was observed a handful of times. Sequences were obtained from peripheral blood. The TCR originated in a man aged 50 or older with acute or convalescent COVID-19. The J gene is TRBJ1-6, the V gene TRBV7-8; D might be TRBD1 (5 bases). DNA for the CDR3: TGTGCCAGCAGCACCCAGGGCTCCTATAATTCACCCCTCCACTTT. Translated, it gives CASSTQGSYNSPLHF.